These T cell receptor beta chains were read from a single sample in a study of OX40 agonist ivuxolimab in advanced cancers. Profiled with immunoSEQ multiplex PCR; TCRdb holds only in-frame clones, not every one. The sample contains fewer than 120,000 clones, approximately 89% of which appear only once. Sequences were derived from CD4+ or CD8+ T cells sorted from blood, sampled in a trial of the OX40 agonist ivuxolimab. The origin of the receptors is an adult with an advanced solid tumor such as melanoma, head and neck, liver or kidney cancer. The CDR3 runs from the conserved cysteine through the conserved F or W. Fields, in order: clone size, V gene, J gene, D gene, CDR3 protein, CDR3 DNA. A D gene is named only where the DNA matches it firmly. Only part of the rows carry a size: once, few, many, or a class if the clone is expanded.

.,TRBV7-8,TRBJ2-2,.,CASSSEGTNTGELFF,TGTGCCAGCAGCTCGGAGGGAACGAACACCGGGGAGCTGTTTTTT
.,TRBV13,TRBJ1-3,.,CASSQSGNTIYF,TGTGCCAGCAGCCAGTCTGGAAACACCATATATTTT
.,TRBV27,TRBJ2-3,TRBD2,CASSPYALGLAGTDTQYF,TGTGCCAGCAGTCCATACGCCTTGGGACTAGCGGGCACAGATACGCAGTATTTT
.,TRBV28,TRBJ1-5,.,CASSSPLEEGRAYSNQPQHF,TGTGCCAGCAGTTCACCCCTTGAAGAGGGACGGGCCTATAGCAATCAGCCCCAGCATTTT
.,TRBV5-1,TRBJ2-1,TRBD1,CASSDRQGTHNEQFF,TGCGCCAGCAGCGATCGACAGGGGACACACAATGAGCAGTTCTTC
.,TRBV28,TRBJ2-7,.,CASSLGHLSYEQYF,TGTGCCAGCAGTTTAGGTCACCTTTCCTACGAGCAGTACTTC
few,TRBV28,TRBJ2-4,.,CASSLFGKNIQYF,TGTGCCAGCAGTTTGTTCGGAAAAAACATTCAGTACTTC
.,TRBV28,TRBJ2-7,.,CASNPRGAGEQYF,TGTGCCAGCAATCCTCGGGGGGCTGGCGAGCAGTACTTC
.,TRBV5-4,TRBJ2-5,.,CASSLLSGTGGTQYF,TGTGCCAGCAGCTTGCTTAGCGGGACAGGAGGGACCCAGTACTTC
once,TRBV7-3,TRBJ2-1,TRBD2,CASSSGSGTRNEQFF,TGTGCCAGCAGCTCGGGAAGCGGGACTCGAAATGAGCAGTTCTTC
.,TRBV19,TRBJ1-2,.,CASRGGIPNYGYTF,TGTGCCAGTAGGGGCGGGATCCCTAACTATGGCTACACCTTC
.,TRBV7-2,TRBJ1-2,TRBD1,CASSRPGQAYGYTF,TGTGCCAGCAGCCGCCCGGGACAGGCATATGGCTACACCTTC
.,TRBV6-1,TRBJ2-7,TRBD2,CASSAGTNEQYF,TGTGCCAGCAGTGCCGGGACTAACGAGCAGTACTTC
once,TRBV10-3,TRBJ1-1,.,CAISESLGGEHTEAFF,TGTGCCATCAGTGAGTCTCTCGGGGGTGAGCACACTGAAGCTTTCTTT
.,TRBV11-3,TRBJ2-1,TRBD2,CASSLGGTSGHNEQFF,TGTGCCAGCAGCTTAGGTGGGACTAGCGGACACAATGAGCAGTTCTTC
once,TRBV11-3,TRBJ2-7,.,CASSLARGPSYEQYF,TGTGCCAGCAGCTTAGCCAGGGGACCTTCCTACGAGCAGTACTTC
.,TRBV15,TRBJ1-4,.,CATSRDFGRLSGEKLFF,TGTGCCACCAGCAGAGATTTCGGGCGCCTTAGCGGTGAAAAACTGTTTTTT
.,TRBV10-3,TRBJ2-1,TRBD2,CAIRVAGGPNNEQFF,TGTGCCATCAGGGTAGCGGGGGGGCCAAACAATGAGCAGTTCTTC
.,TRBV19,TRBJ2-3,.,CASKDHRPADTQYF,TGTGCCAGTAAAGACCACAGACCGGCAGATACGCAGTATTTT
once,TRBV6-1,TRBJ2-3,TRBD1,CASSADRVQYF,TGTGCCAGCAGTGCCGACAGGGTACAGTATTTT
.,TRBV7-3,TRBJ2-3,.,CASSPEVGAGDTQYF,TGTGCCAGCAGCCCAGAGGTGGGAGCAGGAGATACGCAGTATTTT
.,TRBV6-6,TRBJ2-7,TRBD2,CASSYGRATDEQYF,TGTGCCAGCAGTTATGGGAGGGCCACGGACGAGCAGTACTTC
few,TRBV27,TRBJ1-5,.,CASSPSGAWNQPQHF,TGTGCCAGCAGTCCTTCAGGGGCTTGGAATCAGCCCCAGCATTTT
.,TRBV30,TRBJ2-1,TRBD2,CAWAGSSGRGSYNEQFF,TGTGCCTGGGCGGGGAGTAGCGGGAGGGGATCCTACAATGAGCAGTTCTTC
.,TRBV5-1,TRBJ2-1,.,CASSPRALNNEQFF,TGCGCCAGCAGCCCTAGGGCCCTAAACAATGAGCAGTTCTTC
.,TRBV28,TRBJ1-1,.,CASSTRMGSAFF,TGTGCCAGCAGTACAAGGATGGGCTCGGCTTTCTTT
.,TRBV29-1,TRBJ2-1,TRBD1,CSVEVRDSEQFF,TGCAGCGTTGAAGTCCGGGACAGTGAGCAGTTCTTC
.,TRBV4-2,TRBJ2-1,.,CASSQGQGGSIEQFF,TGTGCCAGCAGCCAAGGTCAGGGGGGTTCCATTGAGCAGTTCTTC
.,TRBV5-6,TRBJ2-7,.,CASSLDWQGVGEQYF,TGTGCCAGCAGCTTGGATTGGCAGGGAGTTGGAGAGCAGTACTTC
.,TRBV11-2,TRBJ1-2,TRBD1,CASSLSDRGQSGYTF,TGTGCCAGCAGCTTATCCGACAGGGGGCAAAGTGGCTACACCTTC
.,TRBV7-2,TRBJ2-2,.,CASSYNTGELFF,TGTGCCAGCAGCTACAACACCGGGGAGCTGTTTTTT
once,TRBV27,TRBJ1-5,.,CASSLSRRNSNQPQHF,TGTGCCAGCAGTTTATCTAGACGAAATAGCAATCAGCCCCAGCATTTT
.,TRBV6-5,TRBJ1-4,.,CASKRQENEKLFF,TGTGCCAGCAAGCGACAGGAGAATGAAAAACTGTTTTTT
few,TRBV5-1,TRBJ2-1,.,CASSPLEGALPHEQFF,TGCGCCAGCAGCCCGTTGGAAGGGGCACTGCCACATGAGCAGTTCTTC
few,TRBV30,TRBJ1-2,.,CAWRAGRIRHGYTF,TGTGCCTGGAGGGCGGGCCGAATAAGGCATGGCTACACCTTC
.,TRBV15,TRBJ2-2,.,CATSRDKLLGGELFF,TGTGCCACCAGCAGAGACAAGCTCCTGGGGGGGGAGCTGTTTTTT
.,TRBV9,TRBJ2-1,TRBD1,CASSQGQGISNEQFF,TGTGCCAGCAGCCAGGGACAGGGAATTTCCAATGAGCAGTTCTTC
.,TRBV11-1,TRBJ2-7,TRBD2,CASSARGLAGDDEQYF,TGTGCCAGCAGCGCAAGGGGACTAGCGGGAGACGACGAGCAGTACTTC
.,TRBV10-3,TRBJ2-2,TRBD2,CAISGAGDTNTGELFF,TGTGCCATCAGTGGAGCGGGAGACACGAACACCGGGGAGCTGTTTTTT
.,TRBV6-1,TRBJ2-1,TRBD2,CASSEGLAGGGSYNEQFF,TGTGCCAGCAGTGAAGGTCTAGCGGGAGGGGGCTCCTACAATGAGCAGTTCTTC
.,TRBV28,TRBJ2-7,TRBD1,CASNTDRQEQYF,TGTGCCAGCAACACGGACAGGCAAGAGCAGTACTTC
.,TRBV28,TRBJ1-2,.,CASRLGSGDGYTF,TGTGCCAGCAGACTTGGGTCAGGGGATGGCTACACCTTC
.,TRBV6-5,TRBJ1-6,.,CASSYSWTAGNSPLHF,TGTGCCAGCAGTTACTCATGGACAGCAGGCAATTCACCCCTCCACTTT
.,TRBV7-2,TRBJ2-7,.,CASSFGSGGGEQYF,TGTGCCAGCAGTTTTGGCTCAGGAGGGGGCGAGCAGTACTTC